Below, 20 T cell receptor beta chains from the same sample are listed, as sequenced in a study of blood T cell repertoires in COVID-19. The assay was immunoSEQ multiplex PCR, and TCRdb's table has in-frame clones only and misses some. The sample consists of some 500,000 clones, 85% to 90% of them appearing once. Sequencing used peripheral blood. The receptors shown here come from a woman aged 45-59 years with COVID-19, enrolled during active disease.

The chain carries TRBV19 and TRBJ1-3; TRBD1 might be the D (5 bases). The CDR3 totals 18 residues. The ends were cut back, 1 base at V and 6 bases at J, with 22 bases in the middle. CDR1 is LNHDA and CDR2 is SQIVND in the germline V gene (reference sequence). The CDR3 protein is CASSIASQGVARANTIYF. DNA of the CDR3: TGTGCCAGTAGTATAGCTTCGCAGGGTGTCGCCCGGGCAAACACCATATATTTT.

This clone appeared a few times. The J gene is TRBJ1-1, the V gene TRBV12-3 or TRBV12-4; D is possibly TRBD1 (6 bases). This CDR3 comprises 12 residues. Trimming left V 1 base short and J 11 bases short, with 11 bases between. The CDR3 sequence: CASSLGTAAAFF. The CDR3, as DNA: TGTGCCAGCAGTTTAGGGACAGCGGCTGCTTTCTTT.

The chain is built from TRBV24-1 and TRBJ1-6; D ambiguous. This CDR3 contains 14 residues. Per germline, CDR1 KGHDR and CDR2 SFDVKD. V lost 4 bases to trimming and J lost 8 bases, with 11 bases between them. CDR3 region: CATSDRTPYSPLHF. In DNA, the CDR3 is TGTGCCACCAGTGACCGAACACCTTATTCACCCCTCCACTTT.

The chain employs TRBV6-1 and TRBJ1-2; 8 nucleotides agree with TRBD1. The CDR3 extends over 15 amino acids. Losses at the gene ends were 1 base for V and 8 bases for J; bases not matched to a gene: 9. Germline values: CDR1 MNHNS, CDR2 SASEGT. DNA of the CDR3: TGTGCCAGCAGTGAAGTGCGGCAGGGGGCGAGAGGCTACACCTTC. Amino acid sequence: CASSEVRQGARGYTF.

The chain combines TRBV27 with TRBJ1-2; 11 bases fit TRBD1. V lost 3 bases, J lost 2 bases, and 5 bases stayed unmatched. The CDR3 length is 16 residues. Germline CDR1 and CDR2: MNHEY and SMNVEV (reference sequence). CDR3 in DNA: TGTGCCAGCAGTTTCGATGGGACAGGGGGGAACTATGGCTACACCTTC. It codes for CASSFDGTGGNYGYTF.

The chain has TRBV2 and TRBJ2-1, with D perhaps matching TRBD1 (5 bases). Trimming shortened V by 0 bases and J by 4 bases, and 19 bases separated the two germline ends. CDR1 is SNHLY and CDR2 is FYNNEI in the germline V gene. CDR3 length: 18 residues. The CDR3 is CASSEASHRPSFYNEQFF. CDR3 bases: TGTGCCAGCAGTGAAGCGTCTCACAGGCCCTCCTTTTACAATGAGCAGTTCTTC. The entire variable domain, with the rest obtained from reference TRBV2 and TRBJ2-1, is as follows: EPEVTQTPSHQVTQMGQEVILRCVPISNHLYFYWYRQILGQKVEFLVSFYNNEISEKSEIFDDQFSVERPDGSNFTLKIRSTKLEDSAMYFCASSEASHRPSFYNEQFFGPGTRLTVL.

The chain uses TRBV6-5 and TRBJ1-6, with 9 bases identical to TRBD1. The CDR3 contains 15 residues. Germline values: CDR1 MNHEY, CDR2 SVGAGI. Trimming took 0 bases from V and 12 from J; bases not matched to a gene: 6. CDR3 sequence (DNA): TGTGCCAGCAGTTACTCACAGGGGGCAATCGGACCCCTCCACTTT. Translating it yields CASSYSQGAIGPLHF.

As for this clone: One end of the junction does not line up with germline, which may come from a read error. The gene calls are TRBV18 and TRBJ2-7; the match to TRBD2 covers 7 bases. This CDR3 contains 14 residues. Germline V gene sequence: CDR1 KGHSH, CDR2 LQKENI. CDR3 sequence reads: CASSLREASDEQYF. CDR3 bases: TGTGCCAGCTCACTCCGGGAGGCCTCCGACGAGCAGTACTTC.

CDR3 DNA sequence: TGTGCCAGCAGCTTAGAAGGGGCTAACTATGGCTACACCTTC. This gives the protein CASSLEGANYGYTF. This chain links TRBV7-9 with TRBJ1-2, with D possibly matching TRBD1 (5 bases). The CDR3 contains 14 residues. V dropped 1 base and J dropped 0 bases, with 6 bases sitting between them. Germline assignment: CDR1 SEHNR and CDR2 FQNEAQ (reference sequence).

This clone occurred once. This chain links TRBV18 with TRBJ1-2; 8 bases fit TRBD1. The CDR3 runs to 14 residues. Germline V gene lookup returns CDR1 KGHSH and CDR2 LQKENI. V lost 0 bases to trimming and J lost 6 bases; unmatched junction nucleotides: 3. The CDR3 nucleotides are TGTGCCAGCTCACCACCCCCAGGGGGCGATGGCTACACCTTC. This gives the protein CASSPPPGGDGYTF.

The V and J genes are TRBV3-1 (or the pseudogene TRBV3-2) and TRBJ1-1; the D is unclear. Per the germline V gene, CDR1 is LGHDT and CDR2 is YNNKEL (reference sequence). This CDR3 region has 15 residues. Trimming shortened V by 1 base and J by 1 base, and 10 bases separated the two germline ends. The CDR3 coding sequence is TGTGCCAGCAGCCAAGGGAGAGGGAAGAACACTGAAGCTTTCTTT. This sequence encodes CASSQGRGKNTEAFF.

The chain couples TRBV3-1 (or the pseudogene TRBV3-2) to TRBJ1-1; 10 positions match TRBD1. There are 14 residues in the CDR3. Germline values: CDR1 LGHDT, CDR2 YNNKEL (reference sequence). Trimming took 4 bases from V and 6 from J; bases not matched to a gene: 5. The CDR3 loop reads CASSRPGQGSEAFF. CDR3 DNA sequence: TGTGCCAGCAGCCGCCCGGGACAGGGGTCTGAAGCTTTCTTT.

As concerns this clone: Additional DNA sequences in this sample encode the identical CDR3. The rearrangement joins TRBV2 to TRBJ1-2; 11 bases align to TRBD1. Germline V gene data show CDR1 as SNHLY and CDR2 as FYNNEI. The V gene end was trimmed by 4 bases and the J gene end by 0 bases; junction bases not matched to a gene: 1. The CDR3 totals 15 residues. CDR3 protein: CASSGGQGANYGYTF. The CDR3 DNA follows: TGTGCCAGCAGTGGGGGACAGGGGGCTAACTATGGCTACACCTTC. Complete variable domain (other parts from reference TRBV2 and TRBJ1-2): EPEVTQTPSHQVTQMGQEVILRCVPISNHLYFYWYRQILGQKVEFLVSFYNNEISEKSEIFDDQFSVERPDGSNFTLKIRSTKLEDSAMYFCASSGGQGANYGYTFGSGTRLTVV.

With regard to this clone: The same CDR3 is also encoded by other DNA sequences in this sample. The chain has TRBV9 and TRBJ1-1; D remains unclear. The CDR3 extends over 13 amino acids. CDR1 and CDR2 (germline): SGDLS, YYNGEE. V was pared by 1 base and J by 0 bases, with 4 bases between. DNA of the CDR3: TGTGCCAGCAGCGTAACGGTGAACACTGAAGCTTTCTTT. This encodes CASSVTVNTEAFF. Together with reference TRBV9 and TRBJ1-1, the CDR3 gives the full variable domain: DSGVTQTPKHLITATGQRVTLRCSPRSGDLSVYWYQQSLDQGLQFLIQYYNGEERAKGNILERFSAQQFPDLHSELNLSSLELGDSALYFCASSVTVNTEAFFGQGTRLTVV.

The chain combines TRBV11-2 with TRBJ2-1; 7 positions match TRBD1. The CDR3 is 15 residues long. Germline-derived CDR1 and CDR2 are SGHAT and FQNNGV. The J segment lost 2 bases and the V segment lost 5 bases, leaving 6 bases of the junction unmatched. The CDR3 region has the DNA TGTGCCAGCAGCCGCAGACAGGGACCCTACAATGAGCAGTTCTTC. Protein sequence: CASSRRQGPYNEQFF.

This chain joins TRBV9 and TRBJ1-2; possibly TRBD1 for D (5 bases). CDR3 length: 15 amino acids. Germline-derived CDR1 and CDR2 are SGDLS and YYNGEE. V lost 0 bases and J lost 2, with 11 bases in between. Here the CDR3 DNA reads TGTGCCAGCAGCGTAGGCAGGGCGGGAAACTATGGCTACACCTTC. This encodes CASSVGRAGNYGYTF.

V is TRBV2 and J is TRBJ1-6; D not resolved. Germline CDR1 SNHLY, CDR2 FYNNEI. The V end was cut by 6 bases, the J end by 7 bases, with 22 bases between. This CDR3 comprises 17 residues. CDR3 sequence: CASSPHLVGRGNSPLHF. In DNA, the CDR3 is TGTGCCAGCAGCCCCCACCTCGTGGGCAGAGGGAATTCACCCCTCCACTTT.

The V and J genes are TRBV5-1 and TRBJ2-5; 7 nucleotides align to TRBD2. V lost 4 bases and J lost 1; bases outside the gene matches: 4. This CDR3 has 14 amino acids. CDR1 and CDR2 (germline): SGHRS, YFSETQ. The CDR3 sequence is CASSVRGTQETQYF. The CDR3 DNA reads as TGCGCCAGCAGCGTGCGGGGGACCCAAGAGACCCAGTACTTC.

This clone was seen just once. The chain couples TRBV5-6 to TRBJ1-2; a possible D gene is TRBD1 (5 bases). The ends were cut back, 2 bases at V and 2 bases at J, with 13 bases in the middle. This CDR3 has 15 residues. Germline V gives CDR1 SGHDT, CDR2 YYEEEE. The CDR3 bases are TGTGCCAGCAGCTTCGGGGGTAATAGGAACTATGGCTACACCTTC. It specifies CASSFGGNRNYGYTF.

CDR3 in DNA: TGTGCCAGCAGTGAAGCGGCCCAGGGGGCTTTAAGGGAGTATTTT. As protein: CASSEAAQGALREYF. This sequence joins TRBV6-1 and TRBJ2-3; 8 bases fit TRBD1. The germline V gene encodes CDR1 MNHNS and CDR2 SASEGT. The CDR3 has 15 amino acids. Unmatched junction bases numbered 12, after V lost 0 bases and J lost 13 bases.